The clone carrying this T cell receptor beta chain was found a few times. The antigen remains unidentified. Quantitative barcoded 5'-RACE was used to prepare TCR beta libraries. TCRdb called the 5' RACE reads again in MiXCR, with one record for every CDR3 protein. The data hold around 300,000 distinct CDR3 sequences, with 9.5% to 13% observed a single time. Germline assignment: CDR1 SGDLS and CDR2 YYNGEE. CDR3 length: 14 residues. V lost 3 bases and J lost 3, with 13 bases in between. This entry comes from a study of CD8 T cells in ankylosing spondylitis. Study-level results: From matched ankylosing spondylitis synovial fluid, disease-linked clones were reportedly recovered at significantly enriched levels. Among TCR beta sequences, a motif of fewer than 10 highly homologous variants appeared characteristic of ankylosing spondylitis blood.

J is TRBJ2-7 and V is TRBV9; a weak D match, TRBD2 (5 bases). Sample: blood, either unsorted or a sorted T cell fraction (not recorded which). This receptor was taken from a female donor with ankylosing spondylitis or in good health (not recorded which). CDR3 DNA: TGTGCCAGCAGCGAAACCGGGAACCTCTACGAGCAGTACTTC. Its translation: CASSETGNLYEQYF.